Only a few counts were recorded for the clone carrying this TCR beta chain. As yet, its antigen is unknown. Sample time point: newly diagnosed GD, antithyroid drugs for less than 3 months. PBMC-extracted RNA yielded the TCR library. The source of the sample is a study of regulatory T cells in long-lasting Graves disease. Study in general: Graves' patients (newly diagnosed) had been on antithyroid drugs under 3 months. The study's findings and limits: Repertoires from persistent disease leaned toward TRBV28, TRBJ1-2 and TRBJ2-5.

HTBI primers from iRepertoire and Arm-PCR of CDR3 regions yielded the TCR beta libraries. A single record per CDR3 protein comes from TCRdb applying MiXCR to the multiplex PCR reads. Counted here are around 400,000 distinct CDR3 sequences, 15% occurring once; the ten biggest clones make up over 7.5%. Germline V gives CDR1 SGHVS, CDR2 FQNEAQ. V was pared by 5 bases and J by 7 bases, with 8 bases of the junction left unmatched. This CDR3 comprises 14 residues. Separately, the same data were catalogued under a study of T cells in Graves' hyperthyroidism and ophthalmopathy. Per that paper: Among thyroid clonotypes expanded above 0.001, most also appeared in blood.

The source of this sequence is a woman in her 40s with Graves disease. The V and J genes are TRBV7-8 and TRBJ2-7; TRBD2 aligns across 10 bases. The sequencing used peripheral blood mononuclear cells (PBMCs), collected at new diagnosis, from a patient treated with antithyroid drugs. The CDR3 DNA is TGTGCCAGCAGCGTGGCTAGCGGGAGTCGGGAGCAGTACTTC. Amino acid sequence: CASSVASGSREQYF.